This T cell receptor beta chain is drawn from a study of blood T cell repertoires in COVID-19. The protocol was immunoSEQ multiplex PCR, while the TCRdb copy is restricted to in-frame clones and leaves out a portion. The sample lists 120,000 to 150,000 clones; roughly 76% were seen once. The CDR3 contains 16 residues. With V trimmed by 6 bases and J by 0 bases, 8 bases remained unmatched. CDR1 is SNHLY, CDR2 FYNNEI, per germline. The clonotype was recovered from a human donor with acute or convalescent COVID-19. The donor label of this sample is uncertain. The specimen was peripheral blood. The V gene is TRBV2, the J gene TRBJ1-3; 7 positions match TRBD1. The DNA for the CDR3 is TGTGCCAGCAGGCCGGGACAGACGATCTCTGGAAACACCATATATTTT. Its translation is CASRPGQTISGNTIYF.